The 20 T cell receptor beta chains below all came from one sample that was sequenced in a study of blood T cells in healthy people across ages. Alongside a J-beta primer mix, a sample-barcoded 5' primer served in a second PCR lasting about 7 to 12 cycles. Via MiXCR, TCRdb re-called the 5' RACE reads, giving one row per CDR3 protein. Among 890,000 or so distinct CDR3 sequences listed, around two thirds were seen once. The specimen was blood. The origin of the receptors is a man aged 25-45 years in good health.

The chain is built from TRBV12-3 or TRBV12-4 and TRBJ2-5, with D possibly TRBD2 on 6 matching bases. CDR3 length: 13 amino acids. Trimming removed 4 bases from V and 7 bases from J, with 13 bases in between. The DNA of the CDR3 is TGTGCCAGCAGTTCGGGGGACCCGGGGACCCAGTACTTC. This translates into CASSSGDPGTQYF.

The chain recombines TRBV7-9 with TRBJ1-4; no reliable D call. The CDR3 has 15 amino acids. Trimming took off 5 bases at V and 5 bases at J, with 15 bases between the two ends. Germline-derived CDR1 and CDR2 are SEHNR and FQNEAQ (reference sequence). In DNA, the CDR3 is TGTGCCAGCAGCGCCCCGGCGGGCTTGAATGAAAAACTGTTTTTT. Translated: CASSAPAGLNEKLFF.

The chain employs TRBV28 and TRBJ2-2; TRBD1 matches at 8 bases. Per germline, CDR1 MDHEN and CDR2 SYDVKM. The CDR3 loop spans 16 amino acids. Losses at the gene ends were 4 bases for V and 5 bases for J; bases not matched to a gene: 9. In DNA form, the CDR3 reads TGTGCCAGCAGTTATCCGGGACAGGTGTGGACCGGGGAGCTGTTTTTT. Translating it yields CASSYPGQVWTGELFF.

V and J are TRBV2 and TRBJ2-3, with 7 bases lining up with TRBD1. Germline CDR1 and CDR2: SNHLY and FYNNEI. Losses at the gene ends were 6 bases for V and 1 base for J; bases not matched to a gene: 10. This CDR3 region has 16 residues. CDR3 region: CASRYRGAFGTDTQYF. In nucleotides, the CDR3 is TGTGCCAGCAGGTACAGGGGTGCTTTTGGCACAGATACGCAGTATTTT.

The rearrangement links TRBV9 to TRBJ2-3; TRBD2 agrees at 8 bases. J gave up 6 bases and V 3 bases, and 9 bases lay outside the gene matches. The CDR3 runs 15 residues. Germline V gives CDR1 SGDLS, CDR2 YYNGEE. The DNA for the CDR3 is TGTGCCAGCAGCGGAGCGGGGGCTCCAACTGATACGCAGTATTTT. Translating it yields CASSGAGAPTDTQYF.

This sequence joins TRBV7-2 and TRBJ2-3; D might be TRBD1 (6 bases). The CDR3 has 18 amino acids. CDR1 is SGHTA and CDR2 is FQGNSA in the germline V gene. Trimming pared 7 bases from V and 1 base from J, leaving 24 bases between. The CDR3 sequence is CASTTPGRGLLRTDTQYF. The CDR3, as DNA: TGTGCCAGCACCACCCCCGGCAGGGGCCTACTACGCACAGATACGCAGTATTTT.

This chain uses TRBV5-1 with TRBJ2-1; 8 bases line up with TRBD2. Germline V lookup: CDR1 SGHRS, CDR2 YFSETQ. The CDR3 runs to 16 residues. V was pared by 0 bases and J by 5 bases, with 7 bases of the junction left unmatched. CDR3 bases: TGCGCCAGCAGCTTGGCCAGGGGTAGCGGGGACAATGAGCAGTTCTTC. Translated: CASSLARGSGDNEQFF.

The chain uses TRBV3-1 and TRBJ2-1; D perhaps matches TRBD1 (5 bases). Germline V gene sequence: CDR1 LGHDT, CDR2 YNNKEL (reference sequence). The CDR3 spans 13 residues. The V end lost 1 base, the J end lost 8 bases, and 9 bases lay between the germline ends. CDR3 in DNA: TGTGCCAGCAGCCAAGCCCTAGGGGATGAGCAGTTCTTC. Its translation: CASSQALGDEQFF.

The CDR3, as DNA: TGCAGCGTTGAAACTCTGGAGCAGTTCTTC. Protein: CSVETLEQFF. The genes are TRBV29-1 and TRBJ2-1; D is uncertain. CDR3 length: 10 amino acids. Germline V gene sequence: CDR1 SQVTM, CDR2 ANQGSEA. The ends were cut back, 2 bases at V and 10 bases at J, with 6 bases in the middle.

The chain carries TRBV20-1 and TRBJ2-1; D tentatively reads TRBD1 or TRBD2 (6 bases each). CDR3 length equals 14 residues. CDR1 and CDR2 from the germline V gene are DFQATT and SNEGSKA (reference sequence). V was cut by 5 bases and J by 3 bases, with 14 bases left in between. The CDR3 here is CSAFQRGDYNEQFF. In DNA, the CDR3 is TGCAGTGCTTTTCAGAGGGGGGACTACAATGAGCAGTTCTTC.

In nucleotides, the CDR3 is TGCAGTGCCAATAACAGGGGGCATGACTATGGCTACACCTTC. Translation: CSANNRGHDYGYTF. V is TRBV20-1 and J is TRBJ1-2; 9 positions match TRBD1. The CDR3 contains 14 residues. Germline trimming cut 6 bases from V and 3 bases from J; bases unmatched to any gene: 8. Germline loops: CDR1 DFQATT, CDR2 SNEGSKA (reference sequence).

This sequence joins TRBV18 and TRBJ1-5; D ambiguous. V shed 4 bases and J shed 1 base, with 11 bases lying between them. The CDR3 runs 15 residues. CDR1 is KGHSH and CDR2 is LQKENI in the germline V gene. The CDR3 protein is CASSRYGESNQPQHF. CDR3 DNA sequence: TGTGCCAGCTCACGTTACGGGGAGAGCAATCAGCCCCAGCATTTT. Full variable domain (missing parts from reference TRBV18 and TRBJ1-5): NAGVMQNPRHLVRRRGQEARLRCSPMKGHSHVYWYRQLPEEGLKFMVYLQKENIIDESGMPKERFSAEFPKEGPSILRIQQVVRGDSAAYFCASSRYGESNQPQHFGDGTRLSIL.

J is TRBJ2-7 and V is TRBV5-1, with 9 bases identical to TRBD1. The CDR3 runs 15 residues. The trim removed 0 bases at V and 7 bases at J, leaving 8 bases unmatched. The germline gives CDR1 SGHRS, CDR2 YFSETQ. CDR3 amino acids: CASSLAGTGYLEQYF. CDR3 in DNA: TGCGCCAGCAGCTTGGCCGGGACAGGGTATTTGGAGCAGTACTTC.

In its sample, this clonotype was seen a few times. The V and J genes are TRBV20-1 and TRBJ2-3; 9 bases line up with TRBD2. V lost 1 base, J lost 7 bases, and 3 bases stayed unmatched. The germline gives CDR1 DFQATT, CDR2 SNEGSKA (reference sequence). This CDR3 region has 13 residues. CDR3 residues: CSARGGTSYTQYF. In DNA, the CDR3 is TGCAGTGCTAGAGGAGGGACTAGCTATACGCAGTATTTT.

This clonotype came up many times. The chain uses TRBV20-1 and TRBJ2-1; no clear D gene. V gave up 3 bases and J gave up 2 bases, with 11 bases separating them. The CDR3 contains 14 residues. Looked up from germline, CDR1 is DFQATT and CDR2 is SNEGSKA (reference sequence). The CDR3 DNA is TGCAGTGCTAGGATGGACGGCCCCTACAATGAGCAGTTCTTC. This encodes CSARMDGPYNEQFF.

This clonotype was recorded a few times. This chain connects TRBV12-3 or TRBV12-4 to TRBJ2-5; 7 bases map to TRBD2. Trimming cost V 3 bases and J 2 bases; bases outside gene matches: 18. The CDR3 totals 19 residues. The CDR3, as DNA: TGTGCCAGCAGTTTTTTTGGACTAGGGCCCGACCTGATTCAAGAGACCCAGTACTTC. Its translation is CASSFFGLGPDLIQETQYF.

This chain's CDR3 is CASTHGRKMGFGYYGYTF. In DNA, the CDR3 is TGTGCCAGCACCCATGGCCGAAAAATGGGGTTCGGCTACTATGGCTACACCTTC. This chain uses TRBV27 with TRBJ1-2, with D unresolved. This CDR3 is built from 18 residues. Germline CDR1 and CDR2: MNHEY and SMNVEV (reference sequence). V lost 7 bases to trimming and J lost 3 bases, with 27 bases between them.

CDR3 amino acids: CASSLAPRTGRGEQYF. The DNA of the CDR3 is TGTGCCAGCAGCTTAGCTCCCCGGACAGGGAGGGGCGAGCAGTACTTC. The chain uses TRBV7-2 and TRBJ2-5; possible D gene TRBD1, 8 bases. The assigned J gene may be wrong: the sequence end matches TRBJ2-7 better. The V gene's germline CDR1 is SGHTA and CDR2 FQGNSA. The CDR3 consists of 16 residues.

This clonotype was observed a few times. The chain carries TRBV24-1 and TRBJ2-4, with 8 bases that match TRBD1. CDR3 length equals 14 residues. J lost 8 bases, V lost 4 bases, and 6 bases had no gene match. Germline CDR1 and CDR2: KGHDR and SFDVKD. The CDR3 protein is CATSEAGGADIQYF. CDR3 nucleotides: TGTGCCACCAGTGAAGCAGGGGGCGCGGACATTCAGTACTTC.

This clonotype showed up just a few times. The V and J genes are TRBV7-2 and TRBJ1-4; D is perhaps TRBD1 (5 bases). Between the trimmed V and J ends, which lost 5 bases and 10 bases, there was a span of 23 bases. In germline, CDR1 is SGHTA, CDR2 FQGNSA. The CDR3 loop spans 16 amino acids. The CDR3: CASSPGLGEGRGKLFF. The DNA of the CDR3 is TGTGCCAGCAGCCCCGGATTGGGGGAGGGAAGGGGAAAACTGTTTTTT.